A selection of T cell receptor beta chains follows, all from one sample in a study of cytomegalovirus exposure and HLA in healthy donors. Only in-frame clones appear in the TCRdb table, and some are missing; sequencing was by immunoSEQ multiplex PCR. The sample consists of 100,000 to 150,000 clones, around 75% of them appearing once. The sequencing sample was made of PBMCs. These receptors came from a woman aged 45-65 years in good health and CMV-seropositive. CDR3s include the opening cysteine and the closing phenylalanine or tryptophan. A D gene is named only where the DNA matches it firmly. Clone sizes are given selectively: once, few, many, or a class where the clone is expanded.

D	size	length	V	J	CDR3	DNA
TRBD1	-	12	TRBV7-8	TRBJ1-1	CASSAQGSEAFF	TGTGCCAGCAGCGCACAGGGGAGCGAAGCTTTCTTT
-	-	12	TRBV4-3	TRBJ2-1	CASSLLTGEQFF	TGCGCCAGCAGCCTATTGACCGGGGAGCAGTTCTTC
-	-	16	TRBV19	TRBJ1-6	CASSIGAGSYNSPLHF	TGTGCCAGTAGTATAGGCGCCGGCTCCTATAATTCACCCCTCCACTTT
-	-	12	TRBV7-9	TRBJ1-2	CASSAEGYGYTF	TGTGCCAGCAGCGCCGAGGGCTATGGCTACACCTTC
-	-	15	TRBV6-1	TRBJ2-6	CASSDRGFGANVLTF	TGTGCCAGCAGTGACCGGGGGTTCGGGGCCAACGTCCTGACTTTC
-	-	15	TRBV29-1	TRBJ1-2	CSVETTPGTNYGYTF	TGCAGCGTTGAAACTACGCCTGGAACGAACTATGGCTACACCTTC
-	-	11	TRBV20-1	TRBJ2-7	CSARGPYEQYF	TGCAGTGCGCGGGGTCCCTACGAGCAGTACTTC
TRBD1	-	14	TRBV5-1	TRBJ2-3	CASSLDRGLDTQYF	TGCGCCAGCAGCTTGGACAGGGGTTTGGATACGCAGTATTTT
TRBD2	once	14	TRBV9	TRBJ2-3	CATGGGGSTDTQYF	TGTGCCACCGGGGGGGGAGGGAGCACAGATACGCAGTATTTT
TRBD2	few	12	TRBV7-2	TRBJ2-1	CASSFSGGEQFF	TGTGCCAGCAGCTTCTCGGGAGGTGAGCAGTTCTTC
-	-	13	TRBV29-1	TRBJ2-7	CSVETQQGYEQYF	TGCAGCGTTGAAACCCAACAGGGCTACGAGCAGTACTTC
TRBD1	-	15	TRBV6-5	TRBJ2-3	CASRSRGRLGDTQYF	TGTGCCAGCAGAAGCAGGGGGCGACTAGGAGATACGCAGTATTTT
TRBD1	-	13	TRBV10-3	TRBJ1-5	CATGTGGNQPQHF	TGTGCCACCGGGACAGGGGGTAACCAGCCCCAGCATTTT
-	-	14	TRBV6-6	TRBJ1-4	CASSNLGAGEKLFF	TGTGCCAGCAGCAACTTGGGGGCGGGTGAAAAACTGTTTTTT
-	-	15	TRBV10-3	TRBJ1-2	CAISESRIPSGGYTF	TGTGCCATCAGTGAGTCACGGATCCCTTCGGGTGGCTACACCTTC
-	-	17	TRBV27	TRBJ2-3	CASSPRWTVSRTDTQYF	TGTGCCAGCAGTCCCAGGTGGACTGTGTCCCGCACAGATACGCAGTATTTT
TRBD1	-	12	TRBV30	TRBJ1-3	CARTGSGNTIYF	TGTGCAAGGACAGGGTCTGGAAACACCATATATTTT
TRBD1	-	18	TRBV5-6	TRBJ1-4	CASSLRRTGSPTNEKLFF	TGTGCCAGCAGCTTGCGCCGGACAGGGTCCCCAACTAATGAAAAACTGTTTTTT
TRBD2	-	14	TRBV7-2	TRBJ2-3	CASRSGGVTDTQYF	TGTGCCAGCAGGAGCGGGGGGGTAACAGATACGCAGTATTTT
-	few	13	TRBV18	TRBJ2-2	CASSPPVTGELFF	TGTGCCAGCTCACCACCCGTTACCGGGGAGCTGTTTTTT
-	once	11	TRBV29-1	TRBJ2-1	CSVQQGNEQFF	TGCAGCGTCCAACAGGGAAATGAGCAGTTCTTC
TRBD1	-	14	TRBV4-1	TRBJ1-2	CASSQETGFYGYTF	TGCGCCAGCAGCCAAGAGACAGGGTTCTATGGCTACACCTTC
TRBD2	-	15	TRBV7-9	TRBJ2-5	CASSFLLAGKETQYF	TGTGCCAGCAGCTTTCTGCTAGCGGGGAAAGAGACCCAGTACTTC
TRBD2	-	15	TRBV6-5	TRBJ2-3	CAASSGGEAEDTQYF	TGTGCCGCATCTAGCGGGGGGGAAGCGGAAGATACGCAGTATTTT
-	-	15	TRBV2	TRBJ1-2	CASSEQGYGSGGYTF	TGTGCCAGCAGTGAACAGGGTTACGGGTCGGGTGGCTACACCTTC
TRBD1	once	15	TRBV6-6	TRBJ2-7	CASSDRDRGFYEQYF	TGTGCCAGCAGTGACCGGGACAGGGGTTTCTACGAGCAGTACTTC
TRBD1	-	14	TRBV6-5	TRBJ2-3	CASSLGQSTDTQYF	TGTGCCAGCAGTTTGGGACAGAGCACAGATACGCAGTATTTT
-	few	14	TRBV2	TRBJ2-1	CASSLVMTYNEQFF	TGTGCCAGCAGTTTAGTTATGACCTACAATGAGCAGTTCTTC
-	medium-sized	14	TRBV2	TRBJ1-4	CASRVVSTNEKLFF	TGTGCCAGCAGGGTAGTCTCAACTAATGAAAAACTGTTTTTT
TRBD2	-	15	TRBV7-3	TRBJ2-3	CASSVGTSDTDTQYF	TGTGCCAGCAGCGTAGGGACTAGCGACACAGATACGCAGTATTTT
-	-	13	TRBV29-1	TRBJ1-1	CTTRGEGSTEAFF	TGCACCACCCGGGGGGAAGGGAGCACTGAAGCTTTCTTT
TRBD1	few	12	TRBV29-1	TRBJ2-7	CSVVDRRYEQYF	TGCAGCGTTGTGGACAGGAGATACGAGCAGTACTTC